The 20 T cell receptor beta chains reported below all come from one sample, sequenced in a study of tumor-infiltrating lymphocytes in primary liver carcinoma. Total RNA (around 510 ng) served as template for TCR beta cDNA synthesis primed by a constant-region primer. Three nested multiplex PCR rounds of slightly modified ARM-PCR generated TCR beta libraries. For around 11 cycles apiece, the opening two PCR rounds ran with TRBV1-TRBV30 forward primers and a C-beta reverse primer. MiXCR, applied by TCRdb to the multiplex PCR reads, yields one record per CDR3 protein. The sample records some 20,000 distinct CDR3 sequences, around 77% being singletons. Both RNA and DNA were isolated together from approximately 22-30 mg of bulk tissue that had not been sorted. The material sequenced was liver tumor tissue from sampling region 4. Documented subset: tumor region T4, right-lateral pole. These TCRs come from a young woman with primary liver carcinoma and hepatitis B virus infection.

The sample holds one count of this clonotype. The CDR3 does not end in the conserved phenylalanine or tryptophan, so this is likely a read error. Because the CDR3's place on the DNA is in doubt, the DNA is left out and the CDR3 is given as listed by TCRdb. V is TRBV4-1 and J is TRBJ2-2; the table's D call, TRBD1, was not checked against the DNA. The CDR3 region is 16 residues in length, termini included. CDR1 and CDR2 (germline): MGHRA, YSYEKL. CDR3 amino acids: CAGSQGGAPNTGELFS.

The genes are TRBV5-1 and TRBJ2-3, with a tentative D call TRBD1 (6 bases). Germline CDR1 and CDR2: SGHRS and YFSETQ. Trimming took off 2 bases at V and 0 bases at J, with 10 bases between the two ends. CDR3 size: 15 residues. Here the CDR3 DNA reads TGCGCCAGCAGCTTCTGGACAGACAGCACAGATACGCAGTATTTT. It yields the protein CASSFWTDSTDTQYF.

DNA for the CDR3: TGTGCCAGCAGATTTACAGGGGGCGGCAGAAATGAGCAGTTCTTC. Its protein is CASRFTGGGRNEQFF. The chain has TRBV6-6 and TRBJ2-1; 9 bases match TRBD1. The V and J ends lost 6 bases and 7 bases, in that order; junction bases with no gene match: 10. The CDR3 covers 15 residues. Per the germline V gene, CDR1 is MNHNY and CDR2 is SVGAGI (reference sequence).

A word on this clonotype: The junction shows a germline mismatch at one end, possibly a read error. V and J are TRBV11-2 and TRBJ1-4; no reliable D call. Germline V lookup: CDR1 SGHAT, CDR2 FQNNGV. The CDR3 has 12 amino acids. Written as DNA, the CDR3 is TGTTCCAGCAGCCCCTGGGGAGGAAGACTGTTTTTT. Protein product: CSSSPWGGRLFF.

In the case of this clonotype: No conserved phenylalanine or tryptophan is present at the end of the CDR3, so a read error is the likely explanation. V and J are TRBV4-3 and TRBJ2-1; D is ambiguous. The germline CDR1 and CDR2 sequences are LGHNA and YSLEER. This CDR3 is built from 14 residues. This chain's CDR3 is CASSNTELVNEQFI. CDR3 bases: TGCGCAAGCAGCAACACAGAGTTGGTCAATGAGCAGTTCATC.

About this clonotype: A junction boundary mismatches the germline segment, possibly from a read error. The CDR3 bases are TGTAGCGTCGAGACAGGGAGCATTGAAACTTTCTTT. This sequence encodes CSVETGSIETFF. V usage is TRBV29-1 and J usage is TRBJ1-1; 7 bases fit TRBD1. In germline, CDR1 is SQVTM, CDR2 ANQGSEA. The CDR3 is made up of 12 amino acids.

The chain is built from TRBV11-3 and TRBJ2-1; D is perhaps TRBD2 (7 bases). Per germline, CDR1 SGHNT and CDR2 YENEEA. This CDR3 is 15 amino acids long. Trimming left V 5 bases short and J 8 bases short, with 19 bases between. Here the CDR3 reads CASSRLGGGRYEQFF. CDR3 nucleotide sequence: TGTGCCAGCAGCCGGCTAGGGGGGGGGAGGTATGAGCAGTTCTTC.

Comments on this clonotype: It is likely a read error, because the conserved phenylalanine at the end of the CDR3 is missing. The chain links TRBV7-8 to TRBJ2-5; D may be TRBD1 (5 bases). The CDR3 is made up of 15 amino acids. Germline lookup yields CDR1 SGHVS and CDR2 FQNEAQ. CDR3 sequence (DNA): TGTGCCAGCAGTTTAGAAGGGGCCGATAGTGAGACCCAGTACATC. Its protein product is CASSLEGADSETQYI.

As concerns this clonotype: Since no conserved phenylalanine or tryptophan closes the CDR3, a read error is the likely cause. The V gene is TRBV11-1, the J gene TRBJ1-1; D is undetermined. The germline V gene has CDR1 SGHAT and CDR2 FQDESV (reference sequence). The CDR3 extends over 13 amino acids. The CDR3 sequence: CASNFRLNTEAFL. In nucleotides, the CDR3 is TGTGCTAGCAACTTCCGGCTGAACACTGAAGCTTTCCTT.

Details on this clonotype: A read error may produce the germline difference seen at one junction end. This chain's CDR3 is CASSYIGQGENEQLF. The CDR3 DNA reads as TGTGCCAGCAGTTATATAGGGCAGGGCGAAAATGAGCAGCTCTTC. The chain recombines TRBV11-2 with TRBJ2-1; D perhaps matches TRBD1 (5 bases). Germline CDR1 SGHAT, CDR2 FQNNGV. CDR3 length: 15 amino acids. The full variable domain, its missing parts supplied by reference TRBV11-2 and TRBJ2-1, is EAGVAQSPRYKIIEKRQSVAFWCNPISGHATLYWYQQILGQGPKLLIQFQNNGVVDDSQLPKDRFSAERLKGVDSTLKIQPAKLEDSAVYLCASSYIGQGENEQLFGPGTRLTVL.

A remark on this clonotype: The conserved phenylalanine or tryptophan is not found at the CDR3 terminus, so this likely reflects a read error. The limits of the CDR3 on the DNA are not certain, so only TCRdb's listed CDR3 is given. The chain joins TRBV11-2 to TRBJ1-1; TRBD1 is the table's D call and was not checked against the DNA. Per germline, CDR1 SGHAT and CDR2 FQNNGV. The CDR3 is 20 residues long, counting both termini. The CDR3 reads CASSARDRGRKSWSNTEAFL.

Remarks on this clonotype: One end of the junction is discordant with germline, which a read error may explain. The rearrangement uses TRBV4-2 and TRBJ2-1; D is unclear. The CDR3 spans 18 residues. Germline CDR1 and CDR2: LGHNA and YNFKEQ. The CDR3 DNA is TGTGCCAACAGCCAAATAGTGAGCGTCCGATGCTCCTACAATGAGCAGTTCTTC. It yields the protein CANSQIVSVRCSYNEQFF.

Remarks on this clonotype: The CDR3 does not end in the conserved phenylalanine or tryptophan, so this is likely a read error. No DNA is shown, since the ends of the CDR3 on it are uncertain; the CDR3 is the one TCRdb lists. This sequence joins TRBV11-3 and TRBJ2-1; the table's D call of TRBD2 was not tested on the DNA. In germline, CDR1 is SGHNT, CDR2 YENEEA. The CDR3 adds up to 15 amino acids, both ends counted. CDR3 amino acids: CASGRLAGGGYEHFI.

This clonotype was recorded only once. The conserved final phenylalanine or tryptophan is absent from the CDR3, which likely points to a read error. The limits of the CDR3 on the DNA are not certain, so only TCRdb's listed CDR3 is given. This chain connects TRBV21-1 to TRBJ2-7. TRBV21-1 is assigned pseudogene status. The CDR3 contains 12 residues when both ends are counted. CDR3 residues: CTSSRGSYEQYS.

This clonotype was seen only a few times. V and J are TRBV11-2 and TRBJ2-7, with D unresolved. Germline V gene sequence: CDR1 SGHAT, CDR2 FQNNGV. The CDR3 has 14 amino acids. V dropped 1 base and J dropped 2 bases, with 9 bases sitting between them. CDR3 protein: CASSLARRAYEQYF. The DNA of the CDR3 is TGTGCCAGCAGCTTAGCACGGAGAGCCTACGAGCAGTACTTC.

This clonotype rates as medium-sized (0.01 to 0.1%). CDR3 DNA: TGTGCTAGTGGTTTGGAGGGGGGTGCCCCCTACGAGCAGTACTTC. Its protein product is CASGLEGGAPYEQYF. The chain employs TRBV12-5 and TRBJ2-7; D may correspond to TRBD1 or TRBD2 (6 bases each). Germline CDR1 reads LGHNT; CDR2 reads FRNRAP. The CDR3 is 15 residues long. V lost 1 base and J lost 2, with 12 bases in between.

About this clonotype: This likely comes from a read error, as the CDR3 has no conserved phenylalanine or tryptophan at its end. The DNA is left out, because the CDR3 cannot be placed on it with certainty; the CDR3 is given as TCRdb lists it. The CDR3 spells CASSLGGFGIGGTEALL. The chain is built from TRBV13 and TRBJ1-1; TRBD1 reflects the table's D call only, with no check against the DNA. The CDR3 comprises 17 residues, both ends counted. Per the germline V gene, CDR1 is PRHDT and CDR2 is FYEKMQ (reference sequence).

On this clonotype itself: One end of the junction varies from germline; a read error may be responsible. The gene calls are TRBV6-6 and TRBJ2-3; possible D gene TRBD2, 6 bases. This CDR3 contains 17 residues. Germline V gene lookup returns CDR1 MNHNY and CDR2 SVGAGI (reference sequence). DNA of the CDR3: TGTACCAGCAATTACTCTGTTGGCAGCGGGTCCACAGATACGCAGTATTTT. Protein sequence: CTSNYSVGSGSTDTQYF.

The chain is built from TRBV29-1 and TRBJ2-2; D might be TRBD1 or TRBD2, each matching 5 bases. Germline V CDR1 and CDR2: SQVTM, ANQGSEA. There are 10 residues in the CDR3. The CDR3 region is CGTYTGELFF. In DNA, the CDR3 is TGCGGGACCTACACCGGGGAGCTGTTTTTT.

Concerning this clonotype itself: This may be a read error, as it is one base from a much larger clone. V gene TRBV7-3 combines with J gene TRBJ1-1; D gene unclear. CDR1 is SGHTA, CDR2 FQGTGA, per germline. The CDR3 is 13 amino acids. The CDR3 bases are TGTGCCAGCAGCCTAGACCATAACACTGAAGTTTTCTTT. This sequence encodes CASSLDHNTEVFF.